This T cell receptor beta chain came from a study of cytomegalovirus exposure and HLA in healthy donors. General observations from the study: In a later analysis, 17,000 or so TCR beta sequences were associated with HLA alleles at 0.05 false discovery rate. Later on, an analysis found that several of the most significant clusters appeared to be linked to common viral pathogens, which included parvovirus B19.

CDR1 is MNHEY, CDR2 SVGAGI, per germline. The CDR3 sequence is 13 residues long. V lost 0 bases and J lost 4, with 6 bases in between. 13 Jbeta primers and 60 Vbeta primers were used for the PCR. In the study's own analysis: Later work found approximately 80 million unique TCR beta chains, with approximately 12 million shared. Profiling relied on immunoSEQ multiplex PCR, and the TCRdb table lists in-frame clones only, not all of them. V and J calls and clone size follow that table, whereas D and trimming were derived from the DNA. This table has roughly 200,000 clones, about 89% appearing once. Though nominally healthy at sampling, donors likely had unrecorded immune exposures. The count of this clone is one. Its antigen is still unknown.

The chain joins TRBV6-5 to TRBJ1-1; D uncertain. The sample was PBMCs. The receptor was derived from a young woman in good health and CMV-seronegative. The CDR3 sequence: CASSYSPVTEAFF. The CDR3 DNA reads TGTGCCAGCAGTTACTCTCCCGTCACTGAAGCTTTCTTT.